Here is one T cell receptor (beta chain) with its context. This receptor's antigen is unknown. Base qualities are missing; no much larger clone stands one base away. The immunoSEQ Assay, a bias-controlled multiplex PCR, was used to amplify TCRbeta CDR3 regions from genomic DNA. In the original analysis: The number of nucleated cells in each sample was estimated from the amplification of reference gene primers within the assay. To quantify the absolute abundance of each unique TCRbeta CDR3 rearrangement, sequence reads were collapsed and filtered. For each sample, productive Simpson clonality was calculated as the square root of Simpson's diversity index over productive rearrangements. Sourced from immuneACCESS, this table was stored by TCRdb with only in-frame sequences that have V and J called. A share of the clones is absent; for the studies checked, an unresolved V gene accounts for under half, and the remainder has no known explanation. The V and J calls and clone size were taken over from that table, and D and trimming were inferred from the DNA. Counted in this sample were approximately 210,000 clones; around 90% of them appeared once. Jointly, the top ten make up around 2% of the sample.

These data originate in a study of blood T cell repertoires in COVID-19 (dated by TCRdb to about 2020). Regarding the complete study: Samples from collaborators originated in the United States, Italy and Spain and spanned both the acute and convalescent phases of COVID-19. The samples were drawn from the first 160 participants of the ongoing ImmuneRACE study and from 1,254 subjects provided by 6 global collaborators. Subjects who had been exposed to COVID-19, were actively infected with it, or had recovered from it provided the deeply sampled blood TCRbeta repertoires that made up the dataset. Nearly every sample came with metadata listing a de-identified subject ID, COVID-19 status, age in years and sex. The repertoires were released in a freely available public database meant as a resource for research on the immune response to SARS-CoV-2. HLA class I and class II types, where available, came from metadata supplied by the sample provider rather than from assay-based typing. The material from the prospective study consisted of cDNA or gDNA derived from T cells, B-cell-depleted T cells, or PBMCs.

What the research found in general, with its limitations: Clinical and demographic metadata were provided uncurated, with the amount varying by source and participant.

Participants in the prospective study were enrolled through a virtual design, were aged roughly 18 to 100 years, and lived in about two dozen United States geographic areas. In the prospective study, cohorts were assigned on the basis of participant-reported clinical history obtained from a screening survey and a study questionnaire. For ImmuneRACE Cohort 3, a participant was defined as recovered based on two consecutive negative NP/OP PCR tests, clearance by a healthcare professional, or resolution of symptoms. In the prospective study, mobile phlebotomists collected whole blood, serum and a nasopharyngeal or oropharyngeal swab from each participant. Participants in the prospective study had the option to provide additional blood draws and questionnaires over a 2-month period. Blood samples from the prospective study were shipped frozen or at room temperature prior to DNA extraction. From a lookup of the germline V gene (reference sequence), CDR1 and CDR2 are GTSNPN and SVGIG. The CDR3 numbers 15 residues from cysteine through phenylalanine. Here the CDR3 DNA is all that survives: 45 bases in frame from base 1. Trimming takes 0 bases from V and 7 bases from J, and the germline ends sit 18 bases apart.

The sequenced material came from PBMCs or T cells enriched from blood (not recorded which). This chain is built from TRBV30 and TRBJ1-1; no D segment can be confidently identified. This TCR came from a woman aged 25 to 39 who had recovered from COVID-19. The sequenced DNA is TGTGCCTGGAGTGTACCCGGGGAGGGTACGGGTGAAGCTTTCTTT. The encoded protein is CAWSVPGEGTGEAFF.